Following are 9 T cell receptor beta chains from one sample sequenced in a study of beta chain features in type 1 diabetes (dated by TCRdb to 2017 to 2018). General findings and caveats noted by the study authors: Type 1 diabetes patients showed a moderate but significant shortening of TCRB CDR3 length in all four CD4+ subsets.

Library preparation was by the immunoSEQ multiplex PCR assay. All of the isolated RNA was reverse transcribed with the High Capacity cDNA Reverse Transcription Kit, so expressed TCRB transcripts were sequenced. TCRdb took this table from immuneACCESS and kept in-frame rearrangements with V and J called. Such tables lack part of the clones; where checked against another copy, unresolved V genes explain under half of the gap, and the rest is unexplained. The sample profile shows 600,000 to 700,000 clones; around an eighth of them were found once. Of the sample, 0.09% to 0.15% is held by the ten largest clones. These receptors' targets are unknown. Sequencing used naive CD4+ T cells from blood. The cell subset or site label of this sample denotes: true naive CD4+ T cells. The receptors were gathered from a man younger than 45 with type 1 diabetes.

This clone showed up just a few times. V is TRBV11-2 and J is TRBJ2-2; no clear D gene. This CDR3 has 14 amino acids. Germline V gene sequence: CDR1 SGHAT, CDR2 FQNNGV. The V and J ends lost 3 bases and 4 bases respectively, with 9 bases between them. The CDR3 nucleotides read TGTGCCAGCAGCTTCCAGACATTCACCGGGGAGCTGTTTTTT. Its protein product is CASSFQTFTGELFF.

The V and J genes are TRBV5-1 and TRBJ2-4; D may be TRBD1 (6 bases). Germline CDR1 reads SGHRS; CDR2 reads YFSETQ. V lost 1 base, J lost 12 bases, and 20 bases lay in between. The CDR3 has 15 amino acids. This CDR3 is CASSLTLPGHNPQYF. The DNA for the CDR3 is TGCGCCAGCAGCTTGACTTTACCGGGACATAATCCTCAGTACTTC. Drawing the rest from reference TRBV5-1 and TRBJ2-4, the complete variable domain is KAGVTQTPRYLIKTRGQQVTLSCSPISGHRSVSWYQQTPGQGLQFLFEYFSETQRNKGNFPGRFSGRQFSNSRSEMNVSTLELGDSALYLCASSLTLPGHNPQYFGAGTRLSVL.

The chain employs TRBV7-9 and TRBJ2-7, with a weak D call TRBD1 (7 bases). Germline CDR1 reads SEHNR; CDR2 reads FQNEAQ (reference sequence). CDR3 length: 17 residues. Trimming stripped 5 bases from V and 5 bases from J, with 25 bases between. CDR3 nucleotide sequence: TGTGCCAGCAGCCCGACTTGGATCGGGCAGGGGGGCAACGAGCAGTACTTC. Protein sequence: CASSPTWIGQGGNEQYF. The whole variable domain, remainder taken from reference TRBV7-9 and TRBJ2-7, is DTGVSQNPRHKITKRGQNVTFRCDPISEHNRLYWYRQTLGQGPEFLTYFQNEAQLEKSRLLSDRFSAERPKGSFSTLEIQRTEQGDSAMYLCASSPTWIGQGGNEQYFGPGTRLTVT.

The J gene is TRBJ2-2, the V gene TRBV14; 7 positions match TRBD1. Germline V CDR1 and CDR2: SGHDN, FVKESK. Trimming took 1 base from V and 3 from J; bases not matched to a gene: 2. This CDR3 has 15 residues. The CDR3 region has the DNA TGTGCCAGCAGCCAAGTAGGGGGCTACACCGGGGAGCTGTTTTTT. As protein: CASSQVGGYTGELFF. Based on the CDR3 plus reference TRBV14 and TRBJ2-2, the full variable domain is EAGVTQFPSHSVIEKGQTVTLRCDPISGHDNLYWYRRVMGKEIKFLLHFVKESKQDESGMPNNRFLAERTGGTYSTLKVQPAELEDSGVYFCASSQVGGYTGELFFGEGSRLTVL.

The table lists this clone with a few counts. The V gene is TRBV9, the J gene TRBJ2-2, with TRBD1 matching 10 bases. V lost 5 bases and J lost 2; bases outside the gene matches: 3. Germline V gives CDR1 SGDLS, CDR2 YYNGEE. This CDR3 has 15 residues. The CDR3 sequence: CASRMTGGNTGELFF. CDR3 sequence (DNA): TGTGCCAGCAGAATGACAGGGGGCAACACCGGGGAGCTGTTTTTT.

The chain employs TRBV27 and TRBJ2-7, with 7 bases lining up with TRBD1. The CDR3 runs to 15 residues. V dropped 7 bases and J dropped 2; count of bases not matched to a gene: 11. The germline V gene encodes CDR1 MNHEY and CDR2 SMNVEV (reference sequence). The CDR3: CASTPTGQLTYEQYF. The CDR3 nucleotides are TGTGCCAGCACCCCAACGGGACAGTTGACCTACGAGCAGTACTTC.

The chain has TRBV30 and TRBJ2-1; the D is unclear. Trimming took 0 bases from V and 11 from J, leaving 11 bases between them. Germline V CDR1 and CDR2: GTSNPN, SVGIG (reference sequence). This CDR3 is built from 12 residues. The CDR3 bases are TGTGCCTGGAGTGTCTCATCCCCCCAGCAGTTCTTC. It translates to CAWSVSSPQQFF.

The chain links TRBV5-4 to TRBJ2-2; 8 positions match TRBD1. Looked up from germline, CDR1 is SGHNT and CDR2 is YYREEE (reference sequence). This CDR3 spans 16 amino acids. V was pared by 5 bases and J by 0 bases, with 6 bases of the junction left unmatched. This CDR3 reads CASSSWTGTNTGELFF. The CDR3 coding sequence is TGTGCCAGCAGTTCCTGGACAGGGACGAACACCGGGGAGCTGTTTTTT.

The chain carries TRBV12-2 and TRBJ2-7. TRBV12-2 is given as a pseudogene. The CDR3 is 16 amino acids. Here the CDR3 reads CASRSPPPRARDEQYF. CDR3 coding DNA: TGTGCAAGTCGCTCCCCTCCACCCCGGGCTAGGGACGAGCAGTACTTC.